This T cell receptor beta chain emerged from a study of blood T cell repertoires in COVID-19. Across the whole study: Sites in the United States, Italy and Spain provided acute and convalescent COVID-19 samples. In each case, the material was cDNA or gDNA derived from T cells, B-cell-depleted T cells, or PBMCs.

Germline V gives CDR1 DFQATT, CDR2 SNEGSKA (reference sequence). Trimming cost V 3 bases and J 2 bases, with 7 bases left between them. There are 12 residues in the CDR3. Original methodology: For nucleated cells, counts were estimated from reference gene primer amplification. TCRdb's copy holds only in-frame clones and misses some; the assay was immunoSEQ multiplex PCR. V, J and clone size reflect that table, while D and trimming were determined from the DNA. There are roughly 80,000 clones in the sample; about four fifths occur only once, and approximately 12% lies in the top ten. Material for sequencing was peripheral blood. The TCR sequence derives from a man at least 80 years old with acute or convalescent COVID-19. The chain links TRBV20-1 to TRBJ1-1; D is undetermined. The DNA of the CDR3 is TGCAGTGCTAGTTCGGGAAACACTGAAGCTTTCTTT. Translation gives CSASSGNTEAFF.